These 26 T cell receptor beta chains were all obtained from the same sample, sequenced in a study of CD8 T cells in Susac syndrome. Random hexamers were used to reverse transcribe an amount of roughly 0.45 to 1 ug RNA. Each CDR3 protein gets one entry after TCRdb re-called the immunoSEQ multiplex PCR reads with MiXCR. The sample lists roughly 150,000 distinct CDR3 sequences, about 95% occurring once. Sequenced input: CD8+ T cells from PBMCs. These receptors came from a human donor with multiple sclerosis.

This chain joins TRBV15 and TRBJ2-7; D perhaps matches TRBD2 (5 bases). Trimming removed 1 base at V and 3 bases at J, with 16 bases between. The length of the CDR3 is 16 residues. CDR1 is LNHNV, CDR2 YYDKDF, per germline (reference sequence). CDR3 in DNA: TGTGCCACCAGCAGAGTGCTCCTAGCCGTTATCTACGAGCAGTACGTC. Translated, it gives CATSRVLLAVIYEQYV.

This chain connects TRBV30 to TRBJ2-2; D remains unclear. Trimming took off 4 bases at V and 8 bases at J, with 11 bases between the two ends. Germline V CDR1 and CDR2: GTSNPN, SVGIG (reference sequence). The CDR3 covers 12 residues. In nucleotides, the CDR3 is TGTGCCTGGAACATGGGTCAGGGGGAGCTGTTTTTT. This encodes CAWNMGQGELFF.

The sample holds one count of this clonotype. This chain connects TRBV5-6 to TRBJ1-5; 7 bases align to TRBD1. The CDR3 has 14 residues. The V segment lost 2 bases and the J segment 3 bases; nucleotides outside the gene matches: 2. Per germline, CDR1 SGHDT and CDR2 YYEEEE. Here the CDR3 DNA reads TGTGCCAGCAGCTTTGGGACAGTCAATCAGCCCCAGCATTTT. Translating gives CASSFGTVNQPQHF.

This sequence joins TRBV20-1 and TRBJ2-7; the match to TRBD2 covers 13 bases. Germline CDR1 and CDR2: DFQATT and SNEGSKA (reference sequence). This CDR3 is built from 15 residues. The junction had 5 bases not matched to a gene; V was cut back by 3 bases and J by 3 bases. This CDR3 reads CSASGTSGVLYEQYF. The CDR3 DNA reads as TGCAGTGCTAGCGGGACTAGCGGGGTCCTCTACGAGCAGTACTTC.

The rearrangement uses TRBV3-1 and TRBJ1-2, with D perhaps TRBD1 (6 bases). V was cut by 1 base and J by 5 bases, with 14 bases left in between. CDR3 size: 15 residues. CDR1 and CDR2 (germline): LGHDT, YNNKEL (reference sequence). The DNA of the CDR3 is TGTGCCAGCAGCCAAGGACAGGTTGACCTTTATGGCTACACCTTC. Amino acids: CASSQGQVDLYGYTF.

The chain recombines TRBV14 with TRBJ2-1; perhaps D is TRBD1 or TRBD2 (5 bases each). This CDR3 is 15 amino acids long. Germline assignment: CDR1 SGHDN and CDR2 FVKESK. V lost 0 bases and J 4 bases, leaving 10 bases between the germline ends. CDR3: CASSQEGTTYNEQFF. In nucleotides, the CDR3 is TGTGCCAGCAGCCAAGAGGGGACGACTTACAATGAGCAGTTCTTC.

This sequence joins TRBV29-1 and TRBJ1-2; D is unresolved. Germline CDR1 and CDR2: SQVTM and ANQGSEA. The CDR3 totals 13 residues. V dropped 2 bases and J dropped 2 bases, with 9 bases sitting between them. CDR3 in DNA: TGCAGCGTTGAATACCCAGGAAACTATGGCTACACCTTC. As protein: CSVEYPGNYGYTF.

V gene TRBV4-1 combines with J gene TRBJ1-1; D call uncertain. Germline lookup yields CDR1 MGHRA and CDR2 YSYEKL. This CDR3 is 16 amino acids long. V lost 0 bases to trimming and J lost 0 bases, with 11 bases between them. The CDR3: CASSQEPLGVNTEAFF. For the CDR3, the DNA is TGCGCCAGCAGCCAAGAGCCGCTCGGGGTGAACACTGAAGCTTTCTTT.

The CDR3 spells CASSEKISGQETQYF. In DNA form, the CDR3 reads TGTGCCAGCAGCGAGAAGATTAGTGGCCAAGAGACCCAGTACTTC. The chain employs TRBV2 and TRBJ2-5; no reliable D call. The CDR3 totals 15 residues. Germline V gene sequence: CDR1 SNHLY, CDR2 FYNNEI. Trimming removed 6 bases at V and 1 base at J, with 15 bases between.

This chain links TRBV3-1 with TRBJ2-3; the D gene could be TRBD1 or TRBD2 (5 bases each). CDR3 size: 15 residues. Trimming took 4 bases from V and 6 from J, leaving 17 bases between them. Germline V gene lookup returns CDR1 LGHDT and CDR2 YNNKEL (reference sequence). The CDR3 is CASSPPRGDADTQYF. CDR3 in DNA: TGTGCCAGCAGCCCACCTCGTGGGGACGCGGATACGCAGTATTTT.

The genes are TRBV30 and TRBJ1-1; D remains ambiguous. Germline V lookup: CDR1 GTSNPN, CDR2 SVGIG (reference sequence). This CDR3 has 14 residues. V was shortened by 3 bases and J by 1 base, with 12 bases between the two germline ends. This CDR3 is CAWSILGRNTEAFF. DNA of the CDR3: TGTGCCTGGAGCATCTTGGGGAGGAACACTGAAGCTTTCTTT. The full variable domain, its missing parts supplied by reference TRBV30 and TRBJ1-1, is SQTIHQWPATLVQPVGSPLSLECTVEGTSNPNLYWYRQAAGRGLQLLFYSVGIGQISSEVPQNLSASRPQDRQFILSSKKLLLSDSGFYLCAWSILGRNTEAFFGQGTRLTVV.

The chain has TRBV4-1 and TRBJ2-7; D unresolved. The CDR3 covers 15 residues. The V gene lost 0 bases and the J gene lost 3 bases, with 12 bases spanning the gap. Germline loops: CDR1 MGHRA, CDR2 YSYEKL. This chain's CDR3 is CASSQEMGGVYEQYV. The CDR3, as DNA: TGCGCCAGCAGCCAAGAAATGGGTGGGGTCTACGAGCAGTACGTC.

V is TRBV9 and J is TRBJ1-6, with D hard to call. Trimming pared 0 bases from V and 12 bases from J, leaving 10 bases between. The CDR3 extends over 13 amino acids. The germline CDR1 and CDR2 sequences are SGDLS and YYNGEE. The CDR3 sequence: CASSVAGEGPLHF. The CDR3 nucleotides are TGTGCCAGCAGCGTAGCAGGAGAGGGACCCCTCCACTTT.

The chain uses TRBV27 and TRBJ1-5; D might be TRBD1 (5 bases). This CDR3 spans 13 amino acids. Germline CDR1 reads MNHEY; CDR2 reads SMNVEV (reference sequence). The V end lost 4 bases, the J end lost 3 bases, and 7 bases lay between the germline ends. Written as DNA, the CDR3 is TGTGCCAGCAGTTGGGGCCTCAATCAGCCCCAGCATTTT. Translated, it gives CASSWGLNQPQHF.

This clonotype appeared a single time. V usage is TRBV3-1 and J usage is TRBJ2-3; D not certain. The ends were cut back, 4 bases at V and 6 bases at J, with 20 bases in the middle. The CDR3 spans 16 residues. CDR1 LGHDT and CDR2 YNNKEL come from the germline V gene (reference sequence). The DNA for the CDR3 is TGTGCCAGCAGCCCCACCCCAACACCGGGTCGGGATACGCAGTATTTT. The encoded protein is CASSPTPTPGRDTQYF.

The CDR3 spells CASSLSIGQPQHF. As DNA, the CDR3 is TGTGCCAGCAGTTTATCGATCGGTCAGCCCCAGCATTTT. The gene calls are TRBV27 and TRBJ1-5; D remains ambiguous. The CDR3 is made up of 13 amino acids. V was shortened by 0 bases and J by 6 bases, with 6 bases between the two germline ends. Germline V gene lookup returns CDR1 MNHEY and CDR2 SMNVEV (reference sequence).

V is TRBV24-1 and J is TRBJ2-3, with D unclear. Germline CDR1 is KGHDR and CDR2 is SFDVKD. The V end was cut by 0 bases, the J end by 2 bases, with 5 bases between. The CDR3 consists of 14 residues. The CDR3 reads CATSDLPPTDTQYF. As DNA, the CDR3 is TGTGCCACCAGTGATTTGCCGCCCACAGATACGCAGTATTTT.

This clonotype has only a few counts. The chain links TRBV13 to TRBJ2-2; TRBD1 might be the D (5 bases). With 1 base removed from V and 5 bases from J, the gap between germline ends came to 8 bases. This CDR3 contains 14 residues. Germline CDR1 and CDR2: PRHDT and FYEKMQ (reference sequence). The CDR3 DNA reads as TGTGCCAGCAGCTTAGCCCAGGGTACCGGGGAGCTGTTTTTT. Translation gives CASSLAQGTGELFF.

The CDR3 DNA is TGTGCCAGCAGTCCCGGACTGAGCACCGGGGAGCTGTTTTTT. Its protein is CASSPGLSTGELFF. V usage is TRBV12-3 or TRBV12-4 and J usage is TRBJ2-2, with a weak D call TRBD2 (5 bases). The CDR3 spans 14 residues. The ends were cut back, 5 bases at V and 4 bases at J, with 11 bases in the middle.

The CDR3 loop reads CASTSGGSSYEQYV. The CDR3 region has the DNA TGTGCCAGCACGAGCGGGGGCAGCTCCTACGAGCAGTACGTC. The rearrangement joins TRBV6-2 or TRBV6-3 to TRBJ2-7, with 8 bases matching TRBD2. Germline V gene sequence: CDR1 MNHEY, CDR2 SVGEGT. With 7 bases clipped from V and 0 bases from J, the junction kept 5 bases outside the gene matches. The CDR3 covers 14 residues.

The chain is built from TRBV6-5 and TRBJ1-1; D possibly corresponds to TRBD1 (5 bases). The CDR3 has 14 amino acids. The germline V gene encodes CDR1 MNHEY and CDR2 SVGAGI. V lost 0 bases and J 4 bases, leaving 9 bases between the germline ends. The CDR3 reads CASSYSSGGTEAFF. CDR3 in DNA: TGTGCCAGCAGTTACTCGTCGGGGGGCACTGAAGCTTTCTTT.

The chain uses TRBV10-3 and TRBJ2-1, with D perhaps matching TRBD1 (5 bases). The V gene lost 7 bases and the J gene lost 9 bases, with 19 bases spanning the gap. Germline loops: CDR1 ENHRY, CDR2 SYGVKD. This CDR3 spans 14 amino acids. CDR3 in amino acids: CAITPGQGYGEQFF. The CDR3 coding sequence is TGTGCCATCACCCCTGGTCAGGGATACGGTGAGCAGTTCTTC.

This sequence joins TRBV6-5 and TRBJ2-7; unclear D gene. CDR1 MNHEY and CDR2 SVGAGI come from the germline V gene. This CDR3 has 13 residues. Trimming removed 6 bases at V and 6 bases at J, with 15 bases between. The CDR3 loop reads CASSADPGREQYV. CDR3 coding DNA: TGTGCCAGCAGCGCCGACCCGGGTCGCGAGCAGTACGTC.

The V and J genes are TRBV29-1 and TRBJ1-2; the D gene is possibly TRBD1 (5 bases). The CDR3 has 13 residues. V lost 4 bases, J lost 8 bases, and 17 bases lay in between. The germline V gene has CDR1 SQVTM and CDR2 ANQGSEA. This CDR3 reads CSVVAGSILGYTF. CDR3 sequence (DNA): TGCAGCGTTGTAGCAGGGAGCATTTTGGGCTACACCTTC.

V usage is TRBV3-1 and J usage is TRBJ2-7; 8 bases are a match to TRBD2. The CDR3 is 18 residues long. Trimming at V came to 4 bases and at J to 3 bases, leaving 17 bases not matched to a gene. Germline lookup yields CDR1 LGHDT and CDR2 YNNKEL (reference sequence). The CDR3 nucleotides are TGTGCCAGCAGCCCAAGGCGGGAAAGGCGGGGGGCCGACTACGAGCAGTACGTC. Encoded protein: CASSPRRERRGADYEQYV.

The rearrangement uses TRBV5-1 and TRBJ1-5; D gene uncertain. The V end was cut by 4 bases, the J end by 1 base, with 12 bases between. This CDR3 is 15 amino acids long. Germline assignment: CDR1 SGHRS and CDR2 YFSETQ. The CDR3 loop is CASSRLPGSNQPQHF. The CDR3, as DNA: TGCGCCAGCAGCAGGCTCCCCGGGAGCAATCAGCCCCAGCATTTT.